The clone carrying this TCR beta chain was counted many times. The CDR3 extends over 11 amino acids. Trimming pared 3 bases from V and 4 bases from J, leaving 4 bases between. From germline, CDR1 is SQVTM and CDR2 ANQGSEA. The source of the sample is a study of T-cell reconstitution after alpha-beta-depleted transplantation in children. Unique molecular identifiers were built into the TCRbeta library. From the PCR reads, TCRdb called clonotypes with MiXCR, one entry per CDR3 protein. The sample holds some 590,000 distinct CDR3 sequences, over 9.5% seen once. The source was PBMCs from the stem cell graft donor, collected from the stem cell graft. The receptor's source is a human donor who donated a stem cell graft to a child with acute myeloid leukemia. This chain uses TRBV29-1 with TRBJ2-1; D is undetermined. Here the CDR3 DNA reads TGCAGCGTTGAGGTTTACAATGAGCAGTTCTTC. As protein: CSVEVYNEQFF.